This note documents a single T cell receptor (beta chain) sequence. The data belong to a study of blood T cell repertoires in COVID-19. Across the whole study: Acute and convalescent COVID-19 samples came from the United States, Italy and Spain. PBMCs, B-cell-depleted T cells, or T cells provided the cDNA or gDNA that made up the material.

Original analysis: Using reference gene primer amplification, nucleated cell counts were estimated. The method was immunoSEQ multiplex PCR; TCRdb's version includes in-frame clones alone and lacks a portion of them. V, J and clone size derive from that table, while D and trimming were established from the DNA sequence. Among some 42,000 clones, 90% were seen once, and the ten largest hold 2.5% to 3%. Sequencing input: peripheral blood. The receptor was isolated from a man aged 45 to 65 with active COVID-19.

DNA for the CDR3: TGCAGTGCTCAAACTCTCGATACGCAGTATTTT. Residues: CSAQTLDTQYF. The chain links TRBV20-1 to TRBJ2-3; no definite D call. The CDR3 consists of 11 residues. Germline V lookup: CDR1 DFQATT, CDR2 SNEGSKA (reference sequence). Trimming left V 5 bases short and J 6 bases short, with 9 bases between.